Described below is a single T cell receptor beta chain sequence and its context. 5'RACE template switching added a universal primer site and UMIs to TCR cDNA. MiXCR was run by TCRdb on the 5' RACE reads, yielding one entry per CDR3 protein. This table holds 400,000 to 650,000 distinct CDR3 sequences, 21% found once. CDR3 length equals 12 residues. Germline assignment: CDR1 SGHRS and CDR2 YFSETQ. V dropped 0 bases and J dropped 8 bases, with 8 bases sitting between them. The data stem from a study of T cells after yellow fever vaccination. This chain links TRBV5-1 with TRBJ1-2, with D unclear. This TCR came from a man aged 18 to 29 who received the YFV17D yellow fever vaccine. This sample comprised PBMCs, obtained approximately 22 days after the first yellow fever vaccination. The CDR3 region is CASSLGAAGYTF. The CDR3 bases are TGCGCCAGCAGCTTGGGCGCTGCCGGCTACACCTTC.